This is a list of T cell receptor beta chains from one sample in a study of T cell repertoires in cytomegalovirus infection. TCRdb independently ran MiXCR on the reads; one entry per CDR3 protein. The sample yields around 450,000 distinct CDR3 sequences, around 11% seen once. Source material: PBMCs. These receptors all stem from a human donor in good health (CMV status not recorded). Some clones in this sample may be carry-over from other donors' samples. Each CDR3 is given with its conserved first and last residue. The order of the fields is D gene, V gene, J gene, clone size, CDR3 protein, CDR3 DNA. The D gene is left open where the match is weak. A row's size may be missing; if present it is once, few, many or a size class.

>TRBD2|TRBV18|TRBJ2-7|few
CASSRPGLAGVHEQYF
TGTGCCAGCTCCCGACCGGGACTAGCGGGGGTCCACGAGCAGTACTTC
>TRBD1|TRBV28|TRBJ1-1|many
CASRNRGPIGRLNTEAFF
TGTGCCAGCAGGAACAGGGGGCCGATCGGAAGATTGAACACTGAAGCTTTCTTT
>NA|TRBV20-1|TRBJ2-3|few
CSARVGDTQYF
TGCAGTGCTAGAGTGGGGGATACGCAGTATTTT
>NA|TRBV20-1|TRBJ1-5|NA
CSARVDSRQPQHF
TGCAGTGCTAGAGTAGACAGTCGGCAGCCCCAGCATTTT
>TRBD1|TRBV2|TRBJ1-1|many
CASRWTGLAEAFF
TGTGCCAGCAGATGGACAGGGCTGGCTGAAGCTTTCTTT
>TRBD2|TRBV5-1|TRBJ2-1|few
CASSLEAAGGRREQFF
TGCGCCAGCAGCTTGGAGGCAGCGGGGGGGCGGCGGGAGCAGTTCTTC
>NA|TRBV20-1|TRBJ2-5|many
CSARRARLETQYF
TGCAGTGCTAGACGGGCTAGACTGGAGACCCAGTACTTC
>TRBD1|TRBV28|TRBJ2-1|many
CASSLRTGGKYNEQFF
TGTGCCAGCAGCCTGAGAACAGGGGGAAAATACAATGAGCAGTTCTTC
>NA|TRBV20-1|TRBJ2-7|NA
CSASPEIYEQYF
TGCAGTGCTAGTCCAGAGATCTACGAGCAGTACTTC
>NA|TRBV29-1|TRBJ2-7|many
CSVDGSGDEQYF
TGCAGCGTTGACGGGAGCGGCGACGAGCAGTACTTC
>NA|TRBV7-9|TRBJ2-1|many
CASSLQQDYNEQFF
TGTGCCAGCAGCTTACAACAGGACTACAATGAGCAGTTCTTC
>NA|TRBV20-1|TRBJ2-3|NA
CSAHPAGAGGADTQYF
TGCAGTGCCCACCCGGCGGGGGCAGGGGGCGCAGATACGCAGTATTTT
>TRBD1|TRBV2|TRBJ2-3|NA
CASSAGQGIGTQYF
TGTGCCAGCAGCGCCGGACAGGGAATCGGTACGCAGTATTTT
>NA|TRBV19|TRBJ1-5|many
CASSFRVGNQPQHF
TGTGCCAGTAGTTTCAGGGTGGGCAATCAGCCCCAGCATTTT
>TRBD1|TRBV9|TRBJ2-2|many
CASSPGQGTTGELFF
TGTGCCAGCAGCCCAGGACAGGGGACCACCGGGGAGCTGTTTTTT
>NA|TRBV9|TRBJ2-7|NA
CASSAGPDGYEQYF
TGTGCCAGCAGCGCCGGACCGGACGGATACGAGCAGTACTTC
>TRBD1|TRBV6-6|TRBJ2-3|many
CASRFGTGKDTQYF
TGTGCCAGCAGATTTGGGACAGGGAAAGATACGCAGTATTTT
>NA|TRBV7-2|TRBJ1-1|many
CASSSSLGAMNTEAFF
TGTGCCAGCAGCTCCTCCCTGGGTGCCATGAACACTGAAGCTTTCTTT
>NA|TRBV24-1|TRBJ1-5|few
CATSDRTGHNSNQPQHF
TGTGCCACCAGTGATCGAACGGGACACAATAGCAATCAGCCCCAGCATTTT
>TRBD1|TRBV5-1|TRBJ2-1|NA
CASSSRTGGSEQFF
TGCGCCAGCAGCTCCCGGACAGGTGGGAGTGAGCAGTTCTTC
>TRBD1|TRBV19|TRBJ1-5|few
CASSARDSPRSQPQHF
TGTGCCAGTAGTGCCCGGGACAGCCCTCGTAGTCAGCCCCAGCATTTT
>NA|TRBV24-1|TRBJ1-2|few
CATSDPGVGYTF
TGTGCCACCAGTGACCCAGGGGTTGGCTACACCTTC
>NA|TRBV20-1|TRBJ1-1|NA
CSARVRGFGTEAFF
TGCAGTGCTAGAGTGCGGGGTTTTGGCACTGAAGCTTTCTTT
>NA|TRBV7-9|TRBJ2-1|medium-sized
CASSLLADEQFF
TGTGCCAGCAGCTTATTAGCGGATGAGCAGTTCTTC
>TRBD2|TRBV12-3/TRBV12-4|TRBJ2-1|many
CASSPGLAPYNEQFF
TGTGCCAGCAGTCCGGGACTAGCGCCCTACAATGAGCAGTTCTTC
>TRBD2|TRBV2|TRBJ2-1|few
CASSVRLAGDPSSYNEQFF
TGTGCCAGCAGTGTCCGGCTAGCGGGAGACCCCAGCTCCTACAATGAGCAGTTCTTC
>NA|TRBV3-1|TRBJ2-7|few
CASSQEFFRDPRLGEQYF
TGTGCCAGCAGCCAAGAATTCTTCCGGGACCCTCGTCTTGGCGAGCAGTACTTC
>TRBD2|TRBV7-8|TRBJ2-2|many
CASSILAGGTGELFF
TGTGCCAGCAGCATATTAGCGGGGGGTACCGGGGAGCTGTTTTTT
>NA|TRBV19|TRBJ2-1|NA
CASSISSLDGEQFF
TGTGCCAGTAGTATTTCTAGCTTAGACGGTGAGCAGTTCTTC
>NA|TRBV7-2|TRBJ2-5|many
CASSPTELRHRNQETQYF
TGTGCCAGCAGCCCCACGGAGTTGAGACACCGAAACCAAGAGACCCAGTACTTC
>NA|TRBV30|TRBJ1-5|few
CAWNTGYQPQHF
TGTGCCTGGAATACAGGGTACCAGCCCCAGCATTTT
>NA|TRBV5-6|TRBJ1-1|many
CASTTGRSTEAFF
TGTGCCAGCACCACGGGCCGTAGCACTGAAGCTTTCTTT
>NA|TRBV19|TRBJ2-5|few
CASSKRLEETQYF
TGTGCCAGTAGTAAGCGGCTGGAAGAGACCCAGTACTTC
>TRBD1|TRBV7-3|TRBJ2-1|many
CASSLQGFGSNEQFF
TGTGCCAGCAGCCTACAGGGGTTTGGATCCAATGAGCAGTTCTTC
>NA|TRBV7-8|TRBJ2-3|many
CASSLAMYYSPPDTQYF
TGTGCCAGCAGCTTAGCGATGTACTACTCTCCCCCGGATACGCAGTATTTT
>NA|TRBV2|TRBJ1-5|many
CASKWTVNPNQPQHF
TGTGCCAGCAAATGGACAGTCAACCCAAATCAGCCCCAGCATTTT
>NA|TRBV28|TRBJ2-4|few
CASSRVFGKNIQYF
TGTGCCAGCAGTCGAGTCTTTGGCAAAAACATTCAGTACTTC
>NA|TRBV7-2|TRBJ2-5|many
CASSLGGQILETQYF
TGTGCCAGCAGCTTAGGCGGGCAGATCCTAGAGACCCAGTACTTC
>NA|TRBV28|TRBJ2-3|NA
CASSLLQGSTDTQYF
TGTGCCAGCAGTTTGTTACAGGGTAGCACAGATACGCAGTATTTT
>NA|TRBV10-3|TRBJ1-1|few
CAISESGRVGEAFF
TGTGCCATCAGTGAGTCGGGCCGGGTCGGTGAAGCTTTCTTT
>NA|TRBV6-1|TRBJ2-5|few
CASSKTPPETQYF
TGTGCCAGCAGTAAGACCCCGCCAGAGACCCAGTACTTC
>NA|TRBV11-3|TRBJ1-1|many
CASRIRNTEAFF
TGTGCCAGCAGGATCAGGAACACTGAAGCTTTCTTT
>NA|TRBV12-3/TRBV12-4|TRBJ2-1|many
CASSVLTGLEQFF
TGTGCCAGCAGTGTCCTGACGGGGCTTGAGCAGTTCTTC
>NA|TRBV19|TRBJ2-1|few
CASSIQVNEQFF
TGTGCCAGTAGTATACAGGTTAATGAGCAGTTCTTC
>TRBD1|TRBV6-2/TRBV6-3|TRBJ2-7|many
CASTGTEGYEQYF
TGTGCCAGCACCGGGACAGAGGGCTACGAGCAGTACTTC
>NA|TRBV28|TRBJ1-5|many
CASSLWIVGVYRNQPQHF
TGTGCCAGCAGTTTATGGATCGTAGGGGTATATCGCAATCAGCCCCAGCATTTT
>TRBD2|TRBV20-1|TRBJ2-2|few
CSAKLAGENTGELFF
TGCAGTGCAAAACTAGCGGGGGAGAACACCGGGGAGCTGTTTTTT
>NA|TRBV7-9|TRBJ1-3|many
CASSLQGEGNTIYF
TGTGCCAGCAGCTTACAGGGAGAAGGAAACACCATATATTTT